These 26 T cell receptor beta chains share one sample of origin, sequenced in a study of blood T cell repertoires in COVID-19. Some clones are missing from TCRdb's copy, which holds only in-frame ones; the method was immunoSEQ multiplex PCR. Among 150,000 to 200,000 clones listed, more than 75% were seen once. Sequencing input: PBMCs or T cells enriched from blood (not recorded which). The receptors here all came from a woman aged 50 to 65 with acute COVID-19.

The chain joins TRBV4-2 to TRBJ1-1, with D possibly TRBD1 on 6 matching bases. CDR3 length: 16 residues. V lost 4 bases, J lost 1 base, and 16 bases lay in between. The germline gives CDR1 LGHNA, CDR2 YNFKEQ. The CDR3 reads CASSRDIATGNTEAFF. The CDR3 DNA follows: TGTGCCAGCAGCCGGGACATCGCGACAGGGAACACTGAAGCTTTCTTT.

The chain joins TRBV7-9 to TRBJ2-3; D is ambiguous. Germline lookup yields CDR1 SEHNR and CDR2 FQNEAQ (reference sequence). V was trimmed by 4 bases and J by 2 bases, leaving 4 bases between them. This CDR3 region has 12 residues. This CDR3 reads CASSSFTDTQYF. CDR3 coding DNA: TGTGCCAGCAGCTCCTTCACAGATACGCAGTATTTT.

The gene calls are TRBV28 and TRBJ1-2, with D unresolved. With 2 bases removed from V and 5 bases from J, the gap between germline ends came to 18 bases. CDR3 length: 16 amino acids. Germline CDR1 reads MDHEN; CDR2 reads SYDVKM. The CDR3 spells CASSLPNDRVGYGYTF. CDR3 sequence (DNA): TGTGCCAGCAGTTTACCCAACGACCGTGTCGGGTATGGCTACACCTTC.

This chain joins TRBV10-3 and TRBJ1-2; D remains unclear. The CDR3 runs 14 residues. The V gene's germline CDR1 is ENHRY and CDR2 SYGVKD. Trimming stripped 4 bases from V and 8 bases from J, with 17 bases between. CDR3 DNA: TGTGCCATCAGTGGCCCGATCAGTGTCGGGGGCTACACCTTC. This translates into CAISGPISVGGYTF.

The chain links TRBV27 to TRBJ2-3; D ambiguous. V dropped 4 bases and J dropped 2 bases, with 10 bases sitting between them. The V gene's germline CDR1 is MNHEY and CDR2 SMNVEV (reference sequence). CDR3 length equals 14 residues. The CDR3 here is CASSSDTITDTQYF. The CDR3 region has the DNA TGTGCCAGCAGTTCCGATACTATCACAGATACGCAGTATTTT.

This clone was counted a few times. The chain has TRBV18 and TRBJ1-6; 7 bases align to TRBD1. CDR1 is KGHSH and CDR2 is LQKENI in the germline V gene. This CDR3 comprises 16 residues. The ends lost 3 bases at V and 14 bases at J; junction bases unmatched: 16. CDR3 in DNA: TGTGCCAGCTCACCCGATAAAAGGGTTAAACAGGGGTCCCTCCACTTT. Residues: CASSPDKRVKQGSLHF.

The CDR3, as DNA: TGTGCCAGCAACCGACAGGGGGCGAACTATGGCTACACCTTC. The encoded protein is CASNRQGANYGYTF. The chain links TRBV6-6 to TRBJ1-2, with 10 bases identical to TRBD1. Unmatched junction bases numbered 4, after V lost 7 bases and J lost 2 bases. CDR1 and CDR2 from the germline V gene are MNHNY and SVGAGI (reference sequence). There are 14 residues in the CDR3.

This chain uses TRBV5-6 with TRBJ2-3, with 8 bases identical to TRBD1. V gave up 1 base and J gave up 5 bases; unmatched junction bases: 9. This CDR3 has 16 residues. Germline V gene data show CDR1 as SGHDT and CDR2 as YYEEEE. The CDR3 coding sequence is TGTGCCAGCAGCTTGCCAGGGACAGGAAAAATAGATACGCAGTATTTT. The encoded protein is CASSLPGTGKIDTQYF.

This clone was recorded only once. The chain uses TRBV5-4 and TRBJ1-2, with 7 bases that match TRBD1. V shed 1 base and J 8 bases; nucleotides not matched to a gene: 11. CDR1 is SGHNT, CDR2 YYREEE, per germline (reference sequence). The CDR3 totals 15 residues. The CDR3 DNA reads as TGTGCCAGCAGCTTGATGGGACGGACAGGTCAGGGCTACACCTTC. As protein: CASSLMGRTGQGYTF.

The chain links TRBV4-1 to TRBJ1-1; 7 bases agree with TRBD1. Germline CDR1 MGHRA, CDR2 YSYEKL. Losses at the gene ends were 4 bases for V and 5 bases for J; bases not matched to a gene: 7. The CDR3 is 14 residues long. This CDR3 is CASSPGQVETEAFF. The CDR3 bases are TGCGCCAGCAGCCCCGGACAGGTGGAAACTGAAGCTTTCTTT.

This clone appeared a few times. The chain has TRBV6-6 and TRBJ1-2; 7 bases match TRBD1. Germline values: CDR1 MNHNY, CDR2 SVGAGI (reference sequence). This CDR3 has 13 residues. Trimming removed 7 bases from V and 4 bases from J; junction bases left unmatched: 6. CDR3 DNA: TGTGCCAGCAACGACAGGGCGAGCTATGGCTACACCTTC. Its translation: CASNDRASYGYTF.

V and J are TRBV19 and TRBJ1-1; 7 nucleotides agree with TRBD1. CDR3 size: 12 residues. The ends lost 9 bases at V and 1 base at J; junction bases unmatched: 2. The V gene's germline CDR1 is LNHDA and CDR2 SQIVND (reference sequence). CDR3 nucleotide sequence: TGTGCCAGCCGGGACAGGAACACTGAAGCTTTCTTT. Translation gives CASRDRNTEAFF. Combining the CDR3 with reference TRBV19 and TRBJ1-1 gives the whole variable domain DGGITQSPKYLFRKEGQNVTLSCEQNLNHDAMYWYRQDPGQGLRLIYYSQIVNDFQKGDIAEGYSVSREKKESFPLTVTSAQKNPTAFYLCASRDRNTEAFFGQGTRLTVV.

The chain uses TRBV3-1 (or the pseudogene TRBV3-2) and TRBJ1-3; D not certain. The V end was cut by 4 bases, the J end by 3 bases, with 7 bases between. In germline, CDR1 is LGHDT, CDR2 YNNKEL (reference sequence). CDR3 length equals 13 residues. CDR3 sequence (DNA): TGTGCCAGCAGCCCAAGCCTTGGAAACACCATATATTTT. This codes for CASSPSLGNTIYF.

The CDR3 protein is CASSLGGGGGNTEAFF. The CDR3 DNA reads as TGTGCCAGTAGTCTGGGAGGAGGAGGAGGAAACACTGAAGCTTTCTTT. This chain links TRBV19 with TRBJ1-1; no reliable D call. CDR3 size: 16 residues. V dropped 5 bases and J dropped 2 bases, with 18 bases sitting between them. Germline loops: CDR1 LNHDA, CDR2 SQIVND (reference sequence).

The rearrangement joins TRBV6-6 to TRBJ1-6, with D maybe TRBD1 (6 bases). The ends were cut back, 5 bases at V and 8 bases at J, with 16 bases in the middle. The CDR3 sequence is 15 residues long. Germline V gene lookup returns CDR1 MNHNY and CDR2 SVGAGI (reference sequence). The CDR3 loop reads CASSNQGWGDSPLHF. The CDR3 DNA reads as TGTGCCAGCAGTAACCAGGGGTGGGGAGATTCACCCCTCCACTTT.

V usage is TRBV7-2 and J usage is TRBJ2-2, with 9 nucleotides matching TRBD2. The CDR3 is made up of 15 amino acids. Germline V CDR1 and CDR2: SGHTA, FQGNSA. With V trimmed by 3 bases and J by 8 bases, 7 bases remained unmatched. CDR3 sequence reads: CASSFRLAVAGELFF. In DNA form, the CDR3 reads TGTGCCAGCAGCTTCCGACTAGCGGTCGCGGGGGAGCTGTTTTTT.

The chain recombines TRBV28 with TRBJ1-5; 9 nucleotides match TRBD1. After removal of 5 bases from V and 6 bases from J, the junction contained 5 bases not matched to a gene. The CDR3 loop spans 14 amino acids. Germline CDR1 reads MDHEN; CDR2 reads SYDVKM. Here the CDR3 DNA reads TGTGCCAGCAGTCTAGGACAGGGGCTTCAGCCCCAGCATTTT. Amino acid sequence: CASSLGQGLQPQHF.

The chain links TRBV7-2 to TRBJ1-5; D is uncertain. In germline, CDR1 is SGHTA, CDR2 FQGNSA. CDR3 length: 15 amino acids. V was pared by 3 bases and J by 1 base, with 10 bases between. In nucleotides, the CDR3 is TGTGCCAGCAGCTTTATGAGGAAGAGCAATCAGCCCCAGCATTTT. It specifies CASSFMRKSNQPQHF.

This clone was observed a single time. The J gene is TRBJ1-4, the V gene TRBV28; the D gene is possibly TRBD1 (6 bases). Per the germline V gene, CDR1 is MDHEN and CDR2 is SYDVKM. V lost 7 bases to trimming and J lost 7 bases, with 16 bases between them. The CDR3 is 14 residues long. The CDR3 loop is CASNLLGAGEKLFF. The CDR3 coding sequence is TGTGCCAGCAACCTCTTGGGGGCAGGTGAAAAACTGTTTTTT.

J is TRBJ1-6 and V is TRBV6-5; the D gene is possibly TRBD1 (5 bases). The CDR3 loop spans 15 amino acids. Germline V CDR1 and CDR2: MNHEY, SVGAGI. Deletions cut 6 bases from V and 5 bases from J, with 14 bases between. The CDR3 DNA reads TGTGCCAGCAGCCGAACCGACAGACATAATTCACCCCTCCACTTT. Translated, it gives CASSRTDRHNSPLHF.

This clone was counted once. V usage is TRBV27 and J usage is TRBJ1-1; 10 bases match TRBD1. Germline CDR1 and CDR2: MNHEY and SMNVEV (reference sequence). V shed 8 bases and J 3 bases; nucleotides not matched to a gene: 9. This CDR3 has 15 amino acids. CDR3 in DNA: TGTGCCAGCGGTTCCGCCGGGACAGGGGACACTGAAGCTTTCTTT. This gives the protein CASGSAGTGDTEAFF.

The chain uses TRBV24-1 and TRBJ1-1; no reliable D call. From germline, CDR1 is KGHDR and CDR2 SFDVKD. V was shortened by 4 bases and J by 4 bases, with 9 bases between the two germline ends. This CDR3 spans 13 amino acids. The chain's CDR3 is CATSEGGPTEAFF. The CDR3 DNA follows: TGTGCCACCAGTGAAGGAGGGCCCACTGAAGCTTTCTTT.

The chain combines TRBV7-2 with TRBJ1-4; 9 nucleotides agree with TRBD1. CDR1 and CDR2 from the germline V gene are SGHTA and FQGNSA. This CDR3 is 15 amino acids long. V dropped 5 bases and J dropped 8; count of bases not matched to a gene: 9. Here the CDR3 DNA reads TGTGCCAGCAGCCTACAGGGGGCGCGACAGGAAAAACTGTTTTTT. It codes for CASSLQGARQEKLFF.

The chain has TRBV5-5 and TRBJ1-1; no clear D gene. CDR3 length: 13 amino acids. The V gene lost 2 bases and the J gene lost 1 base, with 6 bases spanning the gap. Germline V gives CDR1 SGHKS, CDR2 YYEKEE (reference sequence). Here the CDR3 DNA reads TGTGCCAGCAGCTTCGCAGAGAACACTGAAGCTTTCTTT. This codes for CASSFAENTEAFF.

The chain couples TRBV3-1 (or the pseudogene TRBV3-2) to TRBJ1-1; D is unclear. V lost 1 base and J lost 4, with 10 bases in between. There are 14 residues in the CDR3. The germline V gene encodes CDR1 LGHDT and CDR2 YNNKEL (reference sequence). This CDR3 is CASSQGYRATEAFF. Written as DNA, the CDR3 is TGTGCCAGCAGCCAAGGATACAGAGCCACTGAAGCTTTCTTT.

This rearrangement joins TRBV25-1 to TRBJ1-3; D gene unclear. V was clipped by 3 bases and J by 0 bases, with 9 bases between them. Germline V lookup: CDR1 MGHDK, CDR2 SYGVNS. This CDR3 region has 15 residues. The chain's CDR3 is CASSDEVGSGNTIYF. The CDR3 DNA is TGTGCCAGCAGTGATGAGGTCGGCTCTGGAAACACCATATATTTT.